The 18 T cell receptor beta chains given below trace back to one sample, sequenced in a study of cytomegalovirus exposure and HLA in healthy donors. Only in-frame clones appear in the TCRdb table, and some are missing; sequencing was by immunoSEQ multiplex PCR. The sample lists 250,000 to 400,000 clones; approximately 91% were seen once. Input material: PBMCs. The receptors were gathered from a man younger than 40 in good health and CMV-seronegative.

CDR3: CASSQAGTATYGYTF. As DNA, the CDR3 is TGCGCCAGCAGCCAAGCCGGGACAGCAACCTATGGCTACACCTTC. This chain uses TRBV4-1 with TRBJ1-2; 7 bases agree with TRBD1. V lost 1 base to trimming and J lost 4 bases; unmatched junction nucleotides: 6. The CDR3 has 15 residues. Per the germline V gene, CDR1 is MGHRA and CDR2 is YSYEKL.

The chain has TRBV13 and TRBJ2-5; a weak D match, TRBD2 (6 bases). Germline loops: CDR1 PRHDT, CDR2 FYEKMQ (reference sequence). CDR3 length equals 13 residues. V was trimmed by 0 bases and J by 7 bases, leaving 9 bases between them. The CDR3 coding sequence is TGTGCCAGCAGCTTAGGTTTGGGAGGGACCCAGTACTTC. Its translation: CASSLGLGGTQYF. The full variable domain, in which reference TRBV13 and TRBJ2-5 provide the parts outside the CDR3, is AAGVIQSPRHLIKEKRETATLKCYPIPRHDTVYWYQQGPGQDPQFLISFYEKMQSDKGSIPDRFSAQQFSDYHSELNMSSLELGDSALYFCASSLGLGGTQYFGPGTRLLVL.

CDR3 protein: CASSSRGQNTEAFF. The CDR3 DNA sequence: TGTGCCAGCAGTTCCAGGGGACAGAACACTGAAGCTTTCTTT. The rearrangement links TRBV27 to TRBJ1-1; D is perhaps TRBD1 (6 bases). The V gene's germline CDR1 is MNHEY and CDR2 SMNVEV (reference sequence). The V end lost 4 bases, the J end lost 1 base, and 10 bases lay between the germline ends. The CDR3 contains 14 residues.

Notes on this clone: Other DNA sequences in the same sample also yield this CDR3. The chain carries TRBV6-1 and TRBJ1-5, with D possibly matching TRBD1 (6 bases). CDR1 and CDR2 (germline): MNHNS, SASEGT. This CDR3 comprises 15 residues. V lost 0 bases and J 4 bases, leaving 10 bases between the germline ends. CDR3 amino acids: CASSEAGGANQPQHF. For the CDR3, the DNA is TGTGCCAGCAGTGAAGCGGGGGGGGCGAATCAGCCCCAGCATTTT.

To note about this clone: Other DNA sequences in the same sample also yield this CDR3. The chain joins TRBV19 to TRBJ2-3, with D hard to call. V dropped 0 bases and J dropped 0 bases, with 4 bases sitting between them. The germline V gene encodes CDR1 LNHDA and CDR2 SQIVND (reference sequence). The CDR3 spans 14 residues. The CDR3 DNA is TGTGCCAGTAGTATAGACAGTAGCACAGATACGCAGTATTTT. This codes for CASSIDSSTDTQYF.

The V call is TRBV5-6, the J call TRBJ1-2, with TRBD1 identical over 10 bases. The CDR3 has 13 amino acids. Germline V lookup: CDR1 SGHDT, CDR2 YYEEEE. Germline trimming cut 5 bases from V and 8 bases from J; bases unmatched to any gene: 6. The CDR3 DNA is TGTGCCAGCAGAAGACAGGGGGCACAAGGCTACACCTTC. Translated, it gives CASRRQGAQGYTF.

The rearrangement links TRBV7-9 to TRBJ1-3, with D unclear. Trimming stripped 5 bases from V and 3 bases from J, with 14 bases between. The length of the CDR3 is 15 residues. Germline values: CDR1 SEHNR, CDR2 FQNEAQ (reference sequence). CDR3 amino acids: CASSRGALFGNTIYF. CDR3 coding DNA: TGTGCCAGCAGCCGGGGAGCCTTATTTGGAAACACCATATATTTT.

The chain carries TRBV7-9 and TRBJ2-1; TRBD2 aligns across 9 bases. After removal of 2 bases from V and 0 bases from J, the junction contained 2 bases not matched to a gene. The CDR3 length is 16 residues. Germline V gives CDR1 SEHNR, CDR2 FQNEAQ (reference sequence). The CDR3 DNA reads TGTGCCAGCAGCTTAAGGCGGGGGGGCTCCTACAATGAGCAGTTCTTC. It translates to CASSLRRGGSYNEQFF.

V usage is TRBV19 and J usage is TRBJ1-5, with 7 bases fitting TRBD1. Per germline, CDR1 LNHDA and CDR2 SQIVND (reference sequence). The trim removed 0 bases at V and 6 bases at J, leaving 8 bases unmatched. The CDR3 contains 16 residues. DNA of the CDR3: TGTGCCAGTAGTATAGATCGAGAGGGGGCTCGTCAGCCCCAGCATTTT. This codes for CASSIDREGARQPQHF. The full variable domain, completed using reference TRBV19 and TRBJ1-5, is DGGITQSPKYLFRKEGQNVTLSCEQNLNHDAMYWYRQDPGQGLRLIYYSQIVNDFQKGDIAEGYSVSREKKESFPLTVTSAQKNPTAFYLCASSIDREGARQPQHFGDGTRLSIL.

This chain uses TRBV7-9 with TRBJ2-7; TRBD1 aligns across 8 bases. Trimming took 5 bases from V and 3 from J; bases not matched to a gene: 6. The germline V gene encodes CDR1 SEHNR and CDR2 FQNEAQ (reference sequence). The CDR3 sequence is 14 residues long. As DNA, the CDR3 is TGTGCCAGCAGCGCCCGAGGACAGGGCTACGAGCAGTACTTC. Amino acid sequence: CASSARGQGYEQYF. The full variable domain, in which reference TRBV7-9 and TRBJ2-7 provide the parts outside the CDR3, is DTGVSQNPRHKITKRGQNVTFRCDPISEHNRLYWYRQTLGQGPEFLTYFQNEAQLEKSRLLSDRFSAERPKGSFSTLEIQRTEQGDSAMYLCASSARGQGYEQYFGPGTRLTVT.

J is TRBJ1-5 and V is TRBV7-8; D remains ambiguous. Germline V gene lookup returns CDR1 SGHVS and CDR2 FQNEAQ. CDR3 size: 14 residues. V lost 1 base and J 1 base, leaving 5 bases between the germline ends. The DNA for the CDR3 is TGTGCCAGCAGCTTAGGGAGGAGCAATCAGCCCCAGCATTTT. Translating gives CASSLGRSNQPQHF.

V gene TRBV5-1 combines with J gene TRBJ2-7; 9 bases line up with TRBD1. Germline V gene data show CDR1 as SGHRS and CDR2 as YFSETQ. V was pared by 5 bases and J by 5 bases, with 8 bases of the junction left unmatched. The CDR3 extends over 14 amino acids. The CDR3 protein is CASRLVTGGDEQYF. CDR3 DNA: TGCGCCAGCAGGCTTGTAACAGGGGGCGACGAGCAGTACTTC. The full variable domain, completed using reference TRBV5-1 and TRBJ2-7, is KAGVTQTPRYLIKTRGQQVTLSCSPISGHRSVSWYQQTPGQGLQFLFEYFSETQRNKGNFPGRFSGRQFSNSRSEMNVSTLELGDSALYLCASRLVTGGDEQYFGPGTRLTVT.

The CDR3 DNA reads as TGCGCCAGCAGCCGCACAGGTTTATTAACCGGGGAGCTGTTTTTT. It is translated as CASSRTGLLTGELFF. The chain combines TRBV4-3 with TRBJ2-2; tentatively, D is TRBD1 (5 bases). CDR3 length: 15 residues. Looked up from germline, CDR1 is LGHNA and CDR2 is YSLEER. The ends were cut back, 4 bases at V and 5 bases at J, with 14 bases in the middle.

CDR3 amino acids: CATSRGEGGRPQHF. The CDR3 nucleotides read TGTGCCACCAGCAGAGGGGAAGGGGGCAGGCCCCAGCATTTT. The chain carries TRBV15 and TRBJ1-5, with TRBD1 matching over 7 bases. The CDR3 is 14 amino acids. V shed 1 base and J 9 bases; nucleotides not matched to a gene: 6. Germline CDR1 is LNHNV and CDR2 is YYDKDF (reference sequence).

The chain carries TRBV5-1 and TRBJ1-2; D is perhaps TRBD1 (5 bases). The CDR3 sequence is 14 residues long. Germline CDR1 SGHRS, CDR2 YFSETQ. V lost 0 bases and J 4 bases, leaving 10 bases between the germline ends. CDR3 amino acids: CASSLGAGLYGYTF. The DNA of the CDR3 is TGCGCCAGCAGCTTGGGGGCGGGACTCTATGGCTACACCTTC.

The rearrangement joins TRBV6-5 to TRBJ2-3; unclear D gene. There are 14 residues in the CDR3. Germline V CDR1 and CDR2: MNHEY, SVGAGI. The V end lost 8 bases, the J end lost 6 bases, and 18 bases lay between the germline ends. CDR3: CASGLELGRDTQYF. CDR3 coding DNA: TGTGCCAGCGGATTAGAGCTAGGCCGCGATACGCAGTATTTT.

This clone was observed a single time. This chain joins TRBV5-6 and TRBJ2-3, with TRBD2 matching over 7 bases. The CDR3 extends over 16 amino acids. J lost 0 bases, V lost 3 bases, and 7 bases had no gene match. Germline loops: CDR1 SGHDT, CDR2 YYEEEE. In DNA form, the CDR3 reads TGTGCCAGCAGCTATACCGGGGGGACCAGCACAGATACGCAGTATTTT. This translates into CASSYTGGTSTDTQYF.

This rearrangement joins TRBV21-1 to TRBJ2-2; TRBD2 was called by the table and not checked on the DNA. TRBV21-1 is a pseudogene locus. CDR3 length: 19 residues. In nucleotides, the CDR3 is TGTGCCAGCAGCACCAACGGGACTAGCGGGGGGACCTACACCGGGGAGCTGTTTTTT. Amino acids: CASSTNGTSGGTYTGELFF.